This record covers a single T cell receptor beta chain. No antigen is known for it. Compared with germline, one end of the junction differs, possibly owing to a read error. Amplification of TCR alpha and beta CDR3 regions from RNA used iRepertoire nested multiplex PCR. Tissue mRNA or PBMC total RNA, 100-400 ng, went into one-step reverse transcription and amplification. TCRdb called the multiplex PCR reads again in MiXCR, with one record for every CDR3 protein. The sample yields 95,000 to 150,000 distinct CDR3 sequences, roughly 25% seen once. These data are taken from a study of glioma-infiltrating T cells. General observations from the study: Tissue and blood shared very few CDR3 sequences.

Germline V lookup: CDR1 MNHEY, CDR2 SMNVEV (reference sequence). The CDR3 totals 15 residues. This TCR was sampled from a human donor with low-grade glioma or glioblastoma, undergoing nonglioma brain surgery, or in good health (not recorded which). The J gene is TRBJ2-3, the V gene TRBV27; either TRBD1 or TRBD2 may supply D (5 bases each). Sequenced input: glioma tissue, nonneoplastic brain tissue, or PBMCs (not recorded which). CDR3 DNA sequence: TGTGCCTGCAGTGCGTACTGGGGGTTCACAGATACGCAGTATTTT. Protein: CACSAYWGFTDTQYF.